This T cell receptor (beta chain) was sequenced in a study of vaccination and CD4 T cells after COVID-19. The V end was cut by 6 bases, the J end by 0 bases, with 15 bases between. This CDR3 has 15 amino acids. CDR1 is DFQATT, CDR2 SNEGSKA, per germline (reference sequence). Time point defined: late sampling 161 to 241 days after vaccination in a few convalescent patients. Treatment of the sample: roughly 11-day PBMC culture with coronavirus spike peptide pools or control peptides (ViraFEST assay). Cultured CD4+ T-cell DNA underwent Oncomine TCR Beta short-read sequencing. Once CD4+ T cells had been cultured, genomic DNA was extracted from them. TCRdb reanalysed the PCR reads using MiXCR and keeps one entry per CDR3 protein. This sample yields around 30,000 distinct CDR3 sequences, of which roughly a third are seen a single time; more than 3% belongs to the top ten. On this clonotype: Its antigen is still unknown.

The chain joins TRBV20-1 to TRBJ2-1; D may be TRBD2 (6 bases). This TCR derives from a human donor who had recovered from COVID-19. The sample was CD4+ T cells from blood, cultured in vitro, taken about 7 months after SARS-CoV-2 vaccination. This CDR3 is CSAYSSDISYNEQFF. The CDR3 bases are TGCAGTGCCTATTCTAGCGACATCTCCTACAATGAGCAGTTCTTC.